The 5 T cell receptor beta chains below were found in one sample sequenced in a study of tumor and adjacent non-tumor tissue in lung cancer. No cell sorting was done before RNA was extracted from the tissue. This non-tumor lung sample came from over 3 cm beyond the tumor edge. Three rounds of nested PCR, following a modified ARM-PCR protocol, produced the TCRbeta library. Each CDR3 protein is one row after TCRdb ran MiXCR on the multiplex PCR reads. The sample records roughly 44,000 distinct CDR3 sequences, around 62% being singletons. Sequenced material: distant non-tumor lung tissue. Source of these receptors: a middle-aged woman with non-small cell lung cancer.

The sample holds one count of this clonotype. At one of its ends the junction is not consistent with the germline gene, which may arise from a read error. The chain is built from TRBV12-3 or TRBV12-4 and TRBJ2-2; the D is unclear. This CDR3 spans 13 amino acids. The CDR3 here is CVSSHQSTWELFF. The CDR3 bases are TGTGTCAGCAGCCATCAGAGCACCTGGGAGCTGTTTTTT.

This clonotype was picked up many times. DNA for the CDR3: TGTGCCAGCACCCGCGACAGGGGTGCGTTAGATCAGTACTTC. It codes for CASTRDRGALDQYF. The genes are TRBV12-3 or TRBV12-4 and TRBJ2-4; 8 nucleotides match TRBD1. The CDR3 runs to 14 residues. V dropped 7 bases and J dropped 12; count of bases not matched to a gene: 14.

Regarding this clonotype: An end of the junction does not agree with germline; a read error may underlie this. The J gene is TRBJ1-4, the V gene TRBV12-3 or TRBV12-4; 7 bases match TRBD1. The CDR3 has 14 residues. The chain's CDR3 is CASSSLDRWEKLIF. As DNA, the CDR3 is TGTGCCAGCAGTTCGCTGGACAGGTGGGAAAAACTGATTTTT.

This clonotype showed up many times. The rearrangement links TRBV12-3 or TRBV12-4 to TRBJ2-2; D might be TRBD1 (5 bases). Between the trimmed V and J ends, which lost 1 base and 6 bases, there was a span of 9 bases. CDR3 length equals 14 residues. The CDR3 region is CASSLGQGAGELFF. The CDR3 DNA reads TGTGCCAGCAGTTTAGGGCAGGGCGCCGGGGAGCTGTTTTTT.

The chain recombines TRBV29-1 with TRBJ2-3, with D perhaps TRBD2 (5 bases). CDR3 length: 15 residues. Between the trimmed V and J ends, which lost 2 bases and 10 bases, there was a span of 22 bases. Germline values: CDR1 SQVTM, CDR2 ANQGSEA. The chain's CDR3 is CSVETRTGGLRPQYF. The CDR3 nucleotides are TGCAGCGTTGAAACCAGGACTGGCGGGCTTCGTCCGCAGTATTTT.